This entry lists 2 T cell receptor beta chains sequenced from one sample in a study of shared clonotypes between healthy human individuals. TCRdb's copy holds only in-frame clones and misses some; the assay was immunoSEQ multiplex PCR. The data contain 950,000 to 1,300,000 clones, around 75% of them singletons. The sequenced sample consisted of memory CD4+ T cells sorted from blood. Stated subset: CD45RA-negative fraction. All receptors come from a man between 18 and 29 years old in good health.

This clone was counted only a few times. This rearrangement joins TRBV19 to TRBJ2-3; 7 nucleotides agree with TRBD2. The CDR3 runs 14 residues. J was trimmed by 1 base and V by 6 bases; bases with no gene match: 4. The V gene's germline CDR1 is LNHDA and CDR2 SQIVND (reference sequence). In DNA form, the CDR3 reads TGTGCCAGTAGAAGAAGCGGGGGCACAGATACGCAGTATTTT. Amino acids: CASRRSGGTDTQYF.

The chain has TRBV29-1 and TRBJ1-6; 7 positions agree with TRBD1. Per germline, CDR1 SQVTM and CDR2 ANQGSEA. This CDR3 is built from 15 residues. V lost 1 base and J lost 7; bases outside the gene matches: 7. The CDR3 sequence: CSVEGGQPKNSPLHF. The CDR3 coding sequence is TGCAGCGTTGAAGGGGGACAGCCTAAGAATTCACCCCTCCACTTT.